The 3 T cell receptor beta chains below all came from one sample that was sequenced in a study of cytomegalovirus exposure and HLA in healthy donors. Primers: 60 Vbeta forward and 13 Jbeta reverse. Measured with immunoSEQ multiplex PCR; TCRdb has only the in-frame clones, and not every one. The repertoire holds 150,000 to 200,000 clones, with over 70% as singletons. Sequenced input: PBMCs. The origin of the receptors is a man aged 35 to 55 in good health and CMV-seropositive.

The rearrangement links TRBV6-1 to TRBJ1-4; D perhaps matches TRBD1 (6 bases). The germline CDR1 and CDR2 sequences are MNHNS and SASEGT. The CDR3 contains 15 residues. Trimming removed 2 bases at V and 8 bases at J, with 15 bases between. Here the CDR3 reads CASSEFGTKEEKLFF. The CDR3 coding sequence is TGTGCCAGCAGTGAATTTGGGACAAAAGAAGAAAAACTGTTTTTT.

The rearrangement links TRBV5-6 to TRBJ2-1, with D possibly TRBD2 on 6 matching bases. The germline gives CDR1 SGHDT, CDR2 YYEEEE. V was cut by 1 base and J by 4 bases, with 9 bases left in between. This CDR3 comprises 14 residues. The CDR3 loop is CASSLIGGYNEQFF. As DNA, the CDR3 is TGTGCCAGCAGCTTGATAGGAGGGTACAATGAGCAGTTCTTC.

The rearrangement links TRBV5-1 to TRBJ2-7; 10 bases match TRBD2. Germline-derived CDR1 and CDR2 are SGHRS and YFSETQ. The CDR3 spans 14 residues. V lost 3 bases to trimming and J lost 0 bases; unmatched junction nucleotides: 0. CDR3 residues: CASSWTSGSYEQYF. DNA for the CDR3: TGCGCCAGCAGCTGGACTAGCGGCTCCTACGAGCAGTACTTC.